This T cell receptor (beta chain) was sequenced during a study of OX40 agonist ivuxolimab in advanced cancers. For the study at large: Cohort: approximately 79% men, mean age about 60, aged about 23 to 79.

No patient had autoimmune disease or received systemic immunosuppression. Cycle 7 day 1, cycle 4 day 1, and baseline were the timepoints at which blood was sampled. The length of the CDR3 is 14 residues. Trimming removed 7 bases at V and 6 bases at J, with 17 bases between. CDR1 is SGDLS and CDR2 is YYNGEE in the germline V gene. Assay used: immunoSEQ multiplex PCR; TCRdb lists only in-frame clones, some missing. The data hold about 31,000 clones, with about 83% observed a single time. General study results and limits: Low normalized T-cell clonal expansion was additionally recorded for some nonresponders.

This clone was detected a few times. The target antigen is unknown. The sequenced sample was CD4+ or CD8+ T cells sorted from blood, obtained in a trial of the OX40 agonist ivuxolimab. The rearrangement uses TRBV9 and TRBJ2-1; possibly TRBD1 for D (5 bases). This sequence originates from an adult with an advanced solid tumor such as melanoma, head and neck, liver or kidney cancer. The CDR3 protein is CASGAEDGTNEQFF. The CDR3 nucleotides are TGTGCCAGCGGGGCGGAAGACGGTACCAATGAGCAGTTCTTC.